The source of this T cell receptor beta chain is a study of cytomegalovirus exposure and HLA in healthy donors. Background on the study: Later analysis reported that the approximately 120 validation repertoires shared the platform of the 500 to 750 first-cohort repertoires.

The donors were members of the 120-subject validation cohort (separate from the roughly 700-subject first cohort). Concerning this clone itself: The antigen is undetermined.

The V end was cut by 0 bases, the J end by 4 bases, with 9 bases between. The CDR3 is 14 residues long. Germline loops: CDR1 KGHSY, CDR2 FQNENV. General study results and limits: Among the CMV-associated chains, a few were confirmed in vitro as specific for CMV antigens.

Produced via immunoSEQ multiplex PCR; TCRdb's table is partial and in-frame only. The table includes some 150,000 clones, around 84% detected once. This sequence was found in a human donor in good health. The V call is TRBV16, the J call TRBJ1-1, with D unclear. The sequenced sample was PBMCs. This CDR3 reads CASSQSMGSTEAFF. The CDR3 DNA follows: TGTGCCAGCAGCCAATCAATGGGGAGCACTGAAGCTTTCTTT. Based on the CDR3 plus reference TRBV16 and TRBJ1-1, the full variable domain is GEEVAQTPKHLVRGEGQKAKLYCAPIKGHSYVFWYQQVLKNEFKFLISFQNENVFDETGMPKERFSAKCLPNSPCSLEIQATKLEDSAVYFCASSQSMGSTEAFFGQGTRLTVV.